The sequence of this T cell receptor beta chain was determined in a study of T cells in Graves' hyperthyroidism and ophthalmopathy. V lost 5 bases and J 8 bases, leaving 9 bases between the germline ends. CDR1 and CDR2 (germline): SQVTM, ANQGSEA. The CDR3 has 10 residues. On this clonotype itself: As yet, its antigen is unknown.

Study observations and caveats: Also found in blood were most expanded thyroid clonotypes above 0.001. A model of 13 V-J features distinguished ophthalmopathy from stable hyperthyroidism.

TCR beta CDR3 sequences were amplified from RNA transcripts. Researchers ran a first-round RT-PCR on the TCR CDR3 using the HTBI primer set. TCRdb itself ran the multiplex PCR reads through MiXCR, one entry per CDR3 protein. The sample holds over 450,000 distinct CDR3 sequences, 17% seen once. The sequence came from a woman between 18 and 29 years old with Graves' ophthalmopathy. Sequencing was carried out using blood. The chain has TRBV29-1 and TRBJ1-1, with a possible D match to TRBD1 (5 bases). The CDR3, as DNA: TGCAGCGTTCAGGGACTAGAAGCTTTCTTT. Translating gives CSVQGLEAFF.